The present entry profiles one T cell receptor beta chain with its context. Its antigen is as yet unknown. This sample is part of a study of blood T cells in healthy people across ages. V was clipped by 2 bases and J by 4 bases; unmatched bases: 13. This CDR3 is built from 18 residues. Germline values: CDR1 MNHEY, CDR2 SVGAGI. Study-level points and caveats: The diversity estimates, figures obtained from one million T cells, were considered underestimates. Comparison with aged donors showed that long-lived donors had more naive CD4+ cells and higher diversity.

Per-sample yields of isolated PBMCs were at least 7 million. Alongside a J-beta primer mix, a sample-barcoded 5' primer served in a second PCR lasting roughly 6 to 11 cycles. A template-switch adaptor containing 12 random nucleotides labeled each cDNA molecule. A single record per CDR3 protein comes from TCRdb applying MiXCR to the 5' RACE reads. The sample holds 1 million to 1.2 million distinct CDR3 sequences; more than 30% are singletons and the top ten take under 15%. The specimen was blood. This receptor was identified in a man in his late teens or twenties in good health. The chain employs TRBV6-5 and TRBJ2-2, with 7 positions matching TRBD1. CDR3 region: CASSYAGIQGKVTGELFF. CDR3 nucleotides: TGTGCCAGCAGTTACGCCGGAATACAGGGGAAGGTCACCGGGGAGCTGTTTTTT.